Below, 26 T cell receptor beta chains from the same sample are listed, as sequenced in a study of cytomegalovirus exposure and HLA in healthy donors. The PCR was carried out with 60 Vbeta primers and 13 Jbeta primers. Using immunoSEQ multiplex PCR, the repertoire was profiled, and TCRdb retains in-frame clones only, with some absent. The data contain 200,000 to 250,000 clones, more than 60% of them singletons. Sequences were obtained from PBMCs. The receptors stem from a woman aged 60-75 years in good health and CMV-seropositive.

The chain couples TRBV5-1 to TRBJ2-7; 10 bases map to TRBD1. CDR1 and CDR2 (germline): SGHRS, YFSETQ. After removal of 5 bases from V and 6 bases from J, the junction contained 5 bases not matched to a gene. The CDR3 consists of 13 residues. The CDR3 DNA is TGCGCCAGCAGACCGGGACAGGGGTCCGAGCAGTACTTC. This translates into CASRPGQGSEQYF.

The gene calls are TRBV19 and TRBJ1-5; possibly TRBD1 for D (5 bases). Germline values: CDR1 LNHDA, CDR2 SQIVND (reference sequence). The CDR3 extends over 15 amino acids. V lost 5 bases, J lost 7 bases, and 18 bases lay in between. This CDR3 is CASSQSGAGIQPQHF. The CDR3 DNA is TGTGCCAGTAGTCAGTCTGGGGCAGGGATACAGCCCCAGCATTTT. The full variable domain, rest sourced from reference TRBV19 and TRBJ1-5, is DGGITQSPKYLFRKEGQNVTLSCEQNLNHDAMYWYRQDPGQGLRLIYYSQIVNDFQKGDIAEGYSVSREKKESFPLTVTSAQKNPTAFYLCASSQSGAGIQPQHFGDGTRLSIL.

The chain recombines TRBV25-1 with TRBJ2-7; 10 nucleotides match TRBD1. Germline V gives CDR1 MGHDK, CDR2 SYGVNS. The CDR3 runs 15 residues. With V trimmed by 4 bases and J by 1 base, 4 bases remained unmatched. The CDR3 DNA is TGTGCCAGCAGTGGGACAGGGGGTGCATCCTACGAGCAGTACTTC. It specifies CASSGTGGASYEQYF.

J is TRBJ2-5 and V is TRBV2, with TRBD2 identical over 7 bases. The closer fit of TRBJ2-7 to the DNA end suggests the J call may be wrong. Germline CDR1 reads SNHLY; CDR2 reads FYNNEI. The CDR3 extends over 13 amino acids. CDR3 sequence (DNA): TGTGCCAGCCGGCCCCGCGGGGGCTACGAGCAGTACTTC. Translating it yields CASRPRGGYEQYF.

The gene calls are TRBV27 and TRBJ1-6; TRBD1 is a possible D gene (6 bases). The CDR3 covers 13 residues. CDR1 is MNHEY, CDR2 SMNVEV, per germline (reference sequence). Trimming cost V 6 bases and J 7 bases, with 10 bases left between them. The CDR3 region has the DNA TGTGCCAGCAGGCTAACAGGGAATTCACCCCTCCACTTT. This translates into CASRLTGNSPLHF.

The chain has TRBV5-1 and TRBJ2-1; D call uncertain. The CDR3 has 14 residues. The V end lost 1 base, the J end lost 6 bases, and 11 bases lay between the germline ends. The V gene's germline CDR1 is SGHRS and CDR2 YFSETQ. Here the CDR3 reads CASSLSRTPNEQFF. The CDR3 DNA is TGCGCCAGCAGCTTGAGTCGAACACCCAATGAGCAGTTCTTC.

The chain recombines TRBV5-1 with TRBJ2-1; TRBD1 is a possible D gene (5 bases). In germline, CDR1 is SGHRS, CDR2 YFSETQ. Trimming pared 0 bases from V and 14 bases from J, leaving 15 bases between. This CDR3 contains 13 residues. CDR3 DNA sequence: TGCGCCAGCAGCTTGGAGCCCACAGGCCGTAAGTTCTTC. Translating gives CASSLEPTGRKFF.

The V call is TRBV5-1, the J call TRBJ1-2, with TRBD1 identical over 9 bases. V gave up 4 bases and J gave up 7 bases; unmatched junction bases: 17. This CDR3 is 17 amino acids long. The germline V gene encodes CDR1 SGHRS and CDR2 YFSETQ. CDR3 sequence (DNA): TGCGCCAGCAGCCAAGTGGGGACAGGGACGAAGTGGCTTGGCTACACCTTC. Protein: CASSQVGTGTKWLGYTF.

The chain links TRBV9 to TRBJ1-5, with 8 bases lining up with TRBD1. There are 16 residues in the CDR3. V was clipped by 3 bases and J by 2 bases; unmatched bases: 7. Germline CDR1 and CDR2: SGDLS and YYNGEE. The chain's CDR3 is CASSAGVTGGNQPQHF. The CDR3 DNA sequence: TGTGCCAGCAGCGCGGGGGTGACAGGGGGCAATCAGCCCCAGCATTTT.

The V call is TRBV6-6, the J call TRBJ1-5; D ambiguous. With 6 bases removed from V and 6 bases from J, the gap between germline ends came to 15 bases. CDR3 size: 14 residues. The V gene's germline CDR1 is MNHNY and CDR2 SVGAGI (reference sequence). DNA for the CDR3: TGTGCCAGCAGGATGGTATCGGTCGGTCAGCCCCAGCATTTT. Protein product: CASRMVSVGQPQHF.

The chain uses TRBV4-2 and TRBJ2-2, with TRBD2 identical over 10 bases. This CDR3 has 16 amino acids. The junction had 4 bases not matched to a gene; V was cut back by 0 bases and J by 6 bases. Germline loops: CDR1 LGHNA, CDR2 YNFKEQ. The DNA for the CDR3 is TGTGCCAGCAGCCAAGACACTAGCGGGGTATCCGGGGAGCTGTTTTTT. Translated: CASSQDTSGVSGELFF.

The sample holds a few counts of this clone. The sample contains more than one DNA sequence encoding this CDR3. This chain connects TRBV2 to TRBJ1-5, with D unresolved. CDR1 SNHLY and CDR2 FYNNEI come from the germline V gene. V lost 5 bases and J 0 bases, leaving 17 bases between the germline ends. This CDR3 spans 17 amino acids. In DNA, the CDR3 is TGTGCCAGCAGTCTTGGGAGGAGCGGCTATAGCAATCAGCCCCAGCATTTT. Translation gives CASSLGRSGYSNQPQHF.

The V call is TRBV11-2, the J call TRBJ2-1, with 7 bases that match TRBD1. The CDR3 covers 15 residues. The germline V gene encodes CDR1 SGHAT and CDR2 FQNNGV. The J segment lost 0 bases and the V segment lost 10 bases, leaving 9 bases of the junction unmatched. CDR3 sequence: CATSTGQASYNEQFF. CDR3 in DNA: TGTGCCACCTCGACCGGACAGGCCTCCTACAATGAGCAGTTCTTC.

This chain uses TRBV7-6 with TRBJ2-3; 9 nucleotides agree with TRBD1. Germline CDR1 and CDR2: SGHVS and FNYEAQ. This CDR3 spans 17 amino acids. V trimming: 7 bases; J trimming: 2 bases; junction bases outside the gene matches: 13. Written as DNA, the CDR3 is TGTGCCAGCACCTCTTTGATGGGGACAGGGCCCACAGATACGCAGTATTTT. Translation gives CASTSLMGTGPTDTQYF. Complete variable domain (other parts from reference TRBV7-6 and TRBJ2-3): GAGVSQSPRYKVTKRGQDVALRCDPISGHVSLYWYRQALGQGPEFLTYFNYEAQQDKSGLPNDRFSAERPEGSISTLTIQRTEQRDSAMYRCASTSLMGTGPTDTQYFGPGTRLTVL.

The rearrangement joins TRBV18 to TRBJ1-1; D call uncertain. The CDR3 is 12 amino acids. The V end lost 6 bases, the J end lost 7 bases, and 12 bases lay between the germline ends. Looked up from germline, CDR1 is KGHSH and CDR2 is LQKENI. The CDR3 sequence is CASSRTSNEAFF. CDR3 DNA: TGTGCCAGCTCTCGAACCAGTAATGAAGCTTTCTTT.

This chain uses TRBV4-1 with TRBJ1-6; D is ambiguous. CDR3 length: 15 residues. CDR1 MGHRA and CDR2 YSYEKL come from the germline V gene. Trimming shortened V by 1 base and J by 6 bases, and 10 bases separated the two germline ends. The CDR3 sequence: CASSQVPTGNSPLHF. The CDR3 nucleotides are TGCGCCAGCAGCCAAGTACCTACTGGTAATTCACCCCTCCACTTT.

V gene TRBV7-3 combines with J gene TRBJ1-1; 7 nucleotides agree with TRBD1. With V trimmed by 5 bases and J by 1 base, 10 bases remained unmatched. Germline V gene lookup returns CDR1 SGHTA and CDR2 FQGTGA. The CDR3 runs to 16 residues. The CDR3 DNA reads as TGTGCCAGCAGCCCCCGCCGACAGGGAGCGAACACTGAAGCTTTCTTT. Residues: CASSPRRQGANTEAFF.

The rearrangement links TRBV28 to TRBJ2-1; TRBD2 aligns across 8 bases. Germline V gives CDR1 MDHEN, CDR2 SYDVKM. The CDR3 has 16 residues. The V gene end was trimmed by 5 bases and the J gene end by 7 bases; junction bases not matched to a gene: 13. CDR3 loop: CASSPPVAGWGNEQFF. CDR3 DNA sequence: TGTGCCAGCAGTCCGCCTGTAGCGGGGTGGGGGAATGAGCAGTTCTTC.

The chain is built from TRBV30 and TRBJ2-5, with 10 positions matching TRBD1. Near its end, the DNA agrees better with TRBJ2-7, so the J call may be wrong. The CDR3 contains 15 residues. Germline CDR1 GTSNPN, CDR2 SVGIG (reference sequence). The CDR3 DNA reads TGTGCCTGGAGCCTAAAGGGACAGGGGTTCTACGAGCAGTACTTC. Translation gives CAWSLKGQGFYEQYF.

The chain recombines TRBV30 with TRBJ1-6; 7 positions match TRBD1. The germline CDR1 and CDR2 sequences are GTSNPN and SVGIG (reference sequence). The trim removed 7 bases at V and 5 bases at J, leaving 5 bases unmatched. This CDR3 contains 13 residues. CDR3 sequence (DNA): TGTGCCTTCTCCGGACAGGATAATTCACCCCTCCACTTT. It is translated as CAFSGQDNSPLHF. Combining the CDR3 with reference TRBV30 and TRBJ1-6 gives the whole variable domain SQTIHQWPATLVQPVGSPLSLECTVEGTSNPNLYWYRQAAGRGLQLLFYSVGIGQISSEVPQNLSASRPQDRQFILSSKKLLLSDSGFYLCAFSGQDNSPLHFGNGTRLTVT.

The chain has TRBV19 and TRBJ1-2; D may be TRBD1 (6 bases). The germline V and J ends were trimmed by 7 bases and 4 bases, with 16 bases remaining between them. CDR1 LNHDA and CDR2 SQIVND come from the germline V gene (reference sequence). The CDR3 is made up of 14 amino acids. The CDR3 DNA reads TGTGCCAGTAAAGCGACCGGGACATTCTATGGCTACACCTTC. Amino acids: CASKATGTFYGYTF.

The rearrangement links TRBV7-3 to TRBJ2-2; D unresolved. Germline CDR1 SGHTA, CDR2 FQGTGA. Trimming cost V 5 bases and J 0 bases, with 7 bases left between them. The CDR3 has 14 residues. CDR3 amino acids: CASSAQANTGELFF. For the CDR3, the DNA is TGTGCCAGCAGCGCTCAGGCGAACACCGGGGAGCTGTTTTTT.

Only a few counts were recorded for this clone. This sequence joins TRBV7-3 and TRBJ1-2; tentative D call: TRBD1 (5 bases). Between the trimmed V and J ends, which lost 2 bases and 4 bases, there was a span of 23 bases. Germline loops: CDR1 SGHTA, CDR2 FQGTGA. The CDR3 sequence is 18 residues long. The CDR3 sequence is CASSLGPGRARLSYGYTF. In DNA, the CDR3 is TGTGCCAGCAGCTTAGGGCCAGGCAGGGCCAGGTTAAGCTATGGCTACACCTTC.

The chain links TRBV4-2 to TRBJ2-3; D is perhaps TRBD2 (6 bases). There are 14 residues in the CDR3. Trimming removed 4 bases at V and 4 bases at J, with 12 bases between. Per the germline V gene, CDR1 is LGHNA and CDR2 is YNFKEQ. The CDR3 bases are TGTGCCAGCAGCCCCAGACTAGTGTCAGATACGCAGTATTTT. It encodes CASSPRLVSDTQYF.

The CDR3 DNA follows: TGTGCCAGCAGTCCCCGCCCCACAGGGGGGAGCGCGGGCTCCTACGAGCAGTACTTC. As protein: CASSPRPTGGSAGSYEQYF. The J gene is TRBJ2-7, the V gene TRBV28, with TRBD1 matching over 8 bases. This CDR3 is built from 19 residues. Trimming cost V 5 bases and J 0 bases; bases outside gene matches: 18. Germline values: CDR1 MDHEN, CDR2 SYDVKM.

The chain links TRBV7-9 to TRBJ2-1, with 10 bases fitting TRBD2. This CDR3 region has 17 residues. CDR1 SEHNR and CDR2 FQNEAQ come from the germline V gene (reference sequence). Trimming removed 0 bases from V and 8 bases from J; junction bases left unmatched: 10. As DNA, the CDR3 is TGTGCCAGCAGCTTAGCGCTCGGGAGCGGGAGGGCCGATGAGCAGTTCTTC. Translated, it gives CASSLALGSGRADEQFF.